This T cell receptor (beta chain) was captured in a study of CD8 T cells in ankylosing spondylitis. TCRdb re-analysed the 5' RACE reads in MiXCR, keeping a single row per CDR3 protein. The sample records tens of thousands of distinct CDR3 sequences, around 30% being singletons. With V trimmed by 0 bases and J by 6 bases, 9 bases remained unmatched. This CDR3 contains 17 residues. Germline V CDR1 and CDR2: SGHRS, YFSETQ. In its sample, this clonotype was seen a few times. What it recognizes is unknown. Study findings and constraints: Researchers report that disease-linked clones proved CD8+ and relatively rare in peripheral blood.

Material for sequencing was blood, either unsorted or a sorted T cell fraction (not recorded which). The chain has TRBV5-1 and TRBJ2-7; 13 bases are shared with TRBD2. The clonotype originates from a male donor with ankylosing spondylitis or in good health (not recorded which). The CDR3 sequence: CASSLVRTSGRTFEQYF. DNA for the CDR3: TGCGCCAGCAGCTTGGTACGGACTAGCGGGAGAACGTTCGAGCAGTACTTC.